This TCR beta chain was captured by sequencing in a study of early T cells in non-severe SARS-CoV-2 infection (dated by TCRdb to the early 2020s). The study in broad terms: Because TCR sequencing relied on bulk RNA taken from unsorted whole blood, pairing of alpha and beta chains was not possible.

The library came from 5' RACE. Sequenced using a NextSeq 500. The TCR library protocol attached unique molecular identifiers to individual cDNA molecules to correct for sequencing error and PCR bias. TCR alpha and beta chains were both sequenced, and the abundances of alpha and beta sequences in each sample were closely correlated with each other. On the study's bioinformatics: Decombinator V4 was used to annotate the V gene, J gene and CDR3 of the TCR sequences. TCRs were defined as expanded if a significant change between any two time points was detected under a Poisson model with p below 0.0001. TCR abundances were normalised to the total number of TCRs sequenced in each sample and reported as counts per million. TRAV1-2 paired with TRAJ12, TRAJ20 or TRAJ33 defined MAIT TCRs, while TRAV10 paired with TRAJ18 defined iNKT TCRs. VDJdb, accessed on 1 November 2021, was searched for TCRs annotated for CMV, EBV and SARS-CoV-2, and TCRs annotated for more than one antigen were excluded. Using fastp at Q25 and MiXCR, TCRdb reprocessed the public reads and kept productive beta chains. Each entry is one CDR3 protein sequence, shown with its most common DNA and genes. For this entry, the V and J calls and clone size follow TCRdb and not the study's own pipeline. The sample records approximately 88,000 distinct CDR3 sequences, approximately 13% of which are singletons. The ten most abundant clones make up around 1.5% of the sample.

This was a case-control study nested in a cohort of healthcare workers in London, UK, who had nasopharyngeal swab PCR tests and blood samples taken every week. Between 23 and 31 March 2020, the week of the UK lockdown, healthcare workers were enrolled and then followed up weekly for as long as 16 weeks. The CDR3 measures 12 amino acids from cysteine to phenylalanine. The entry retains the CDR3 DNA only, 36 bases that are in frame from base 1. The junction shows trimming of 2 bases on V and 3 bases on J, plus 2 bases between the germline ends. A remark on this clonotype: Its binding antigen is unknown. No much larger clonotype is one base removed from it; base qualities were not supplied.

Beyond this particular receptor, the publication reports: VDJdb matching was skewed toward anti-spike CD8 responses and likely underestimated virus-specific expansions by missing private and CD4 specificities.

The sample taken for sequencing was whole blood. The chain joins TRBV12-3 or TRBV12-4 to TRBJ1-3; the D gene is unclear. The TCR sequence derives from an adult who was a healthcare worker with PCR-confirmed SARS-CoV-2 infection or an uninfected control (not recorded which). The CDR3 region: CASSLSGNTIYF. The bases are TGTGCCAGCAGTTTAAGTGGAAACACCATATATTTT.